The 20 T cell receptor beta chains below were found in one sample sequenced in a study of blood T cell repertoires in COVID-19. Profiled with immunoSEQ multiplex PCR; TCRdb holds only in-frame clones, not every one. The data show approximately 150,000 clones, around 84% seen once. Sequenced material: peripheral blood. These receptors were collected from a man aged 40-55 years with acute or convalescent COVID-19.

The chain uses TRBV7-3 and TRBJ2-7, with 10 bases lining up with TRBD2. The V segment lost 5 bases and the J segment 5 bases; nucleotides outside the gene matches: 9. Per germline, CDR1 SGHTA and CDR2 FQGTGA. This CDR3 is 15 amino acids long. The CDR3 region is CASSPKAGGPHEQYF. In DNA, the CDR3 is TGTGCCAGCAGCCCAAAAGCGGGGGGGCCCCACGAGCAGTACTTC.

The chain combines TRBV28 with TRBJ2-2; 11 bases line up with TRBD2. The CDR3 runs to 16 residues. V gave up 6 bases and J gave up 4 bases; unmatched junction bases: 7. The V gene's germline CDR1 is MDHEN and CDR2 SYDVKM. CDR3 bases: TGTGCCAGCAGCGGCCTACTAGCGGGGGTCACCGGGGAGCTGTTTTTT. It specifies CASSGLLAGVTGELFF.

This clone has a handful of counts. The chain links TRBV10-2 to TRBJ1-3; TRBD1 agrees at 9 bases. Germline loops: CDR1 WSHSY, CDR2 SAAADI. J gave up 2 bases and V 3 bases, and 2 bases lay outside the gene matches. This CDR3 region has 15 residues. CDR3 loop: CASSDRDRAGNTIYF. The CDR3, as DNA: TGCGCCAGCAGTGACCGGGACAGGGCTGGAAACACCATATATTTT.

This clone has just one count. The chain couples TRBV30 to TRBJ1-5, with D unclear. CDR3 length equals 14 residues. V lost 0 bases and J 3 bases, leaving 9 bases between the germline ends. Germline V CDR1 and CDR2: GTSNPN, SVGIG (reference sequence). For the CDR3, the DNA is TGTGCCTGGAGTGTGGGCAGCTACAATCAGCCCCAGCATTTT. Translation gives CAWSVGSYNQPQHF. The full variable domain, with the rest looked up from reference TRBV30 and TRBJ1-5, is SQTIHQWPATLVQPVGSPLSLECTVEGTSNPNLYWYRQAAGRGLQLLFYSVGIGQISSEVPQNLSASRPQDRQFILSSKKLLLSDSGFYLCAWSVGSYNQPQHFGDGTRLSIL.

The rearrangement uses TRBV5-1 and TRBJ2-1, with 8 bases aligning to TRBD1. The germline CDR1 and CDR2 sequences are SGHRS and YFSETQ. Trimming at V came to 2 bases and at J to 3 bases, leaving 4 bases not matched to a gene. The CDR3 is 15 residues long. CDR3 DNA sequence: TGCGCCAGCAGCTTTAGTGGACAGGGCTACAATGAGCAGTTCTTC. Translating it yields CASSFSGQGYNEQFF. Supplemented by reference TRBV5-1 and TRBJ2-1, the full variable domain reads KAGVTQTPRYLIKTRGQQVTLSCSPISGHRSVSWYQQTPGQGLQFLFEYFSETQRNKGNFPGRFSGRQFSNSRSEMNVSTLELGDSALYLCASSFSGQGYNEQFFGPGTRLTVL.

The chain couples TRBV5-6 to TRBJ2-1; 16 nucleotides align to TRBD2. The germline V gene encodes CDR1 SGHDT and CDR2 YYEEEE. The CDR3 contains 19 residues. V was pared by 3 bases and J by 0 bases, with 6 bases of the junction left unmatched. In DNA, the CDR3 is TGTGCCAGCAGCTCGGGACTAGCGGGGGGGTTGCGCTCCTACAATGAGCAGTTCTTC. It yields the protein CASSSGLAGGLRSYNEQFF.

The chain employs TRBV27 and TRBJ2-7, with 9 bases matching TRBD1. This CDR3 comprises 15 residues. V gave up 3 bases and J gave up 5 bases; unmatched junction bases: 8. CDR1 is MNHEY and CDR2 is SMNVEV in the germline V gene (reference sequence). DNA of the CDR3: TGTGCCAGCAGTTTGTTGGGGACAGGGATTCACGAGCAGTACTTC. Encoded protein: CASSLLGTGIHEQYF.

The chain carries TRBV29-1 and TRBJ2-2; 12 bases map to TRBD1. CDR3 length: 14 amino acids. Germline assignment: CDR1 SQVTM and CDR2 ANQGSEA. V lost 7 bases and J lost 2; bases outside the gene matches: 2. The DNA of the CDR3 is TGCAGCGGGGGACAGGGGGCTAACACCGGGGAGCTGTTTTTT. Its translation: CSGGQGANTGELFF.

The V and J genes are TRBV6-5 and TRBJ1-1; D gene unclear. The CDR3 contains 14 residues. CDR1 and CDR2 (germline): MNHEY, SVGAGI. V was trimmed by 4 bases and J by 0 bases, leaving 9 bases between them. Written as DNA, the CDR3 is TGTGCCAGCAGTTGGCAGGACTTGAACACTGAAGCTTTCTTT. It yields the protein CASSWQDLNTEAFF.

The chain combines TRBV19 with TRBJ1-5; 10 nucleotides match TRBD1. This CDR3 region has 17 residues. V lost 6 bases to trimming and J lost 3 bases; unmatched junction nucleotides: 11. CDR1 and CDR2 from the germline V gene are LNHDA and SQIVND (reference sequence). The CDR3 is CASREPGQGRINQPQHF. In DNA, the CDR3 is TGTGCCAGTAGAGAACCGGGACAGGGGAGAATCAATCAGCCCCAGCATTTT.

The DNA for the CDR3 is TGTGCCAGCAGTTTATGGGCAGGGGTCTCCACTGAAGCTTTCTTT. Translating gives CASSLWAGVSTEAFF. The J gene is TRBJ1-1, the V gene TRBV27, with a weak D call TRBD1 (6 bases). CDR3 length equals 15 residues. Trimming pared 1 base from V and 4 bases from J, leaving 13 bases between. Germline V gives CDR1 MNHEY, CDR2 SMNVEV (reference sequence).

The J gene is TRBJ2-2, the V gene TRBV6-5, with 8 bases fitting TRBD2. This CDR3 is 15 amino acids long. Germline CDR1 is MNHEY and CDR2 is SVGAGI. J lost 1 base, V lost 6 bases, and 4 bases had no gene match. As DNA, the CDR3 is TGTGCCAGCAGACTACTAGCGGTGAACACCGGGGAGCTGTTTTTT. Translating gives CASRLLAVNTGELFF.

This sequence joins TRBV4-3 and TRBJ1-1; D not certain. The V end lost 0 bases, the J end lost 5 bases, and 13 bases lay between the germline ends. CDR3 length equals 15 residues. Germline V gives CDR1 LGHNA, CDR2 YSLEER. CDR3 DNA sequence: TGCGCCAGCAGCCAAGATGGGGTAGGGAGGACTGAAGCTTTCTTT. Its translation: CASSQDGVGRTEAFF.

V usage is TRBV15 and J usage is TRBJ2-7, with 11 positions matching TRBD1. Germline CDR1 is LNHNV and CDR2 is YYDKDF (reference sequence). V lost 3 bases to trimming and J lost 9 bases; unmatched junction nucleotides: 10. The CDR3 runs to 15 residues. This CDR3 reads CATSRSGTGGYRQYF. CDR3 bases: TGTGCCACCAGCAGGTCCGGGACAGGGGGTTATCGGCAGTACTTC.

In this sample, this clone turned up once. The J gene is TRBJ2-2, the V gene TRBV24-1; TRBD1 matches 10 bases. The junction had 7 bases not matched to a gene; V was cut back by 2 bases and J by 5 bases. The CDR3 is 17 residues long. Germline CDR1 reads KGHDR; CDR2 reads SFDVKD. The CDR3 coding sequence is TGTGCCACCAGTGATTCTGTGACAGGGGGCGCGACCGGGGAGCTGTTTTTT. Translating it yields CATSDSVTGGATGELFF.

V is TRBV18 and J is TRBJ1-1, with unresolved D. The CDR3 is 15 residues long. Germline CDR1 is KGHSH and CDR2 is LQKENI. Trimming removed 5 bases at V and 0 bases at J, with 13 bases between. CDR3 residues: CASSGLRALNTEAFF. For the CDR3, the DNA is TGTGCCAGCTCAGGGCTGAGAGCCCTGAACACTGAAGCTTTCTTT. Complete variable domain (other parts from reference TRBV18 and TRBJ1-1): NAGVMQNPRHLVRRRGQEARLRCSPMKGHSHVYWYRQLPEEGLKFMVYLQKENIIDESGMPKERFSAEFPKEGPSILRIQQVVRGDSAAYFCASSGLRALNTEAFFGQGTRLTVV.

The gene calls are TRBV9 and TRBJ2-1; no definite D call. The germline gives CDR1 SGDLS, CDR2 YYNGEE. The CDR3 extends over 15 amino acids. Between the trimmed V and J ends, which lost 0 bases and 2 bases, there was a span of 9 bases. The DNA of the CDR3 is TGTGCCAGCAGCGTAGACTCCTCTACCTACAATGAGCAGTTCTTC. Amino acids: CASSVDSSTYNEQFF.

The rearrangement uses TRBV2 and TRBJ2-7; 11 bases line up with TRBD2. The CDR3 is 16 residues long. CDR1 SNHLY and CDR2 FYNNEI come from the germline V gene. The trim removed 6 bases at V and 1 base at J, leaving 8 bases unmatched. CDR3 amino acids: CASSLPTSGVSYEQYF. The CDR3 DNA sequence: TGTGCCAGCAGCCTACCGACTAGCGGGGTTTCCTACGAGCAGTACTTC.

The V and J genes are TRBV7-2 and TRBJ1-5; TRBD1 is a possible D gene (6 bases). The CDR3 loop spans 16 amino acids. Germline CDR1 reads SGHTA; CDR2 reads FQGNSA. V lost 5 bases to trimming and J lost 5 bases, with 19 bases between them. Here the CDR3 reads CASSPSPGGAYQPQHF. The DNA for the CDR3 is TGTGCCAGCAGCCCATCCCCGGGGGGCGCGTATCAGCCCCAGCATTTT.

The chain has TRBV19 and TRBJ2-1; 7 bases match TRBD1. The V gene's germline CDR1 is LNHDA and CDR2 SQIVND (reference sequence). This CDR3 region has 16 residues. The V gene end was trimmed by 5 bases and the J gene end by 7 bases; junction bases not matched to a gene: 14. The CDR3 loop is CASSVSLAGGRNEQFF. Written as DNA, the CDR3 is TGTGCCAGTAGTGTTTCTCTGGCAGGGGGTAGGAATGAGCAGTTCTTC.